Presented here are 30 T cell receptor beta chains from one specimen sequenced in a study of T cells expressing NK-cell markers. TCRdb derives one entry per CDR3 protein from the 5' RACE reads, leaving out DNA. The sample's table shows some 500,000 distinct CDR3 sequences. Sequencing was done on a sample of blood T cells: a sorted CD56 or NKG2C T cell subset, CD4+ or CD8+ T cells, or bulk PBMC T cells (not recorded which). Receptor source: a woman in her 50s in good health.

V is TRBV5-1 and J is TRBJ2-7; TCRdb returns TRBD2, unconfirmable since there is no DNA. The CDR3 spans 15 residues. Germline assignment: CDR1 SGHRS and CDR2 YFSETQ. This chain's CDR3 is CASSRLAGDGDEQYF.

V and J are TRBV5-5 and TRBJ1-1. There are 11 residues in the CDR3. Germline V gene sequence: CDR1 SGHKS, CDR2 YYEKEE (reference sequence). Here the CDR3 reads CASSQEVEAFF.

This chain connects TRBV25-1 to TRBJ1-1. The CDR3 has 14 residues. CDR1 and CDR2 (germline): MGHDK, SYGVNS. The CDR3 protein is CASSEVVIGFGAFF. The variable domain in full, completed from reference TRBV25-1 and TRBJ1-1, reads EADIYQTPRYLVIGTGKKITLECSQTMGHDKMYWYQQDPGMELHLIHYSYGVNSTEKGDLSSESTVSRIRTEHFPLTLESARPSHTSQYLCASSEVVIGFGAFFGQGTRLTVV.

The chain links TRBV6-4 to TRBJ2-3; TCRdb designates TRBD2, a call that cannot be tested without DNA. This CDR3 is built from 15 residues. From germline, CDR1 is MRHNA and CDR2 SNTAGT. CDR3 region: CASSMDWTSTDTQYF.

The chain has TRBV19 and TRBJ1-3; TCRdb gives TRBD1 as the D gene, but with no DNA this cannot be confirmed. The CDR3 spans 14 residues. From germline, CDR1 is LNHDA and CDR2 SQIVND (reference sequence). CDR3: CASSPQGLGNTIYF.

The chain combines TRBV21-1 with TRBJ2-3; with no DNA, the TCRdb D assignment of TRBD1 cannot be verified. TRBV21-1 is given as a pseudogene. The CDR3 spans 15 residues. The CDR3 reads CASSKGGAGADTQYF.

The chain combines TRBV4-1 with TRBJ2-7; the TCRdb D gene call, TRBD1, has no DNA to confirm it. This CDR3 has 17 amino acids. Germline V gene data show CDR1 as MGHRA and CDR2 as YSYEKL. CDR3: CASSQVTPGRERYEQYF.

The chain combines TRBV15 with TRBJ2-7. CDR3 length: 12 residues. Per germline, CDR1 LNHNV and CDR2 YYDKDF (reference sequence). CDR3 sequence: CATSRDFGEQYF. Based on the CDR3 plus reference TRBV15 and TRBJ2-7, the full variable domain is DAMVIQNPRYQVTQFGKPVTLSCSQTLNHNVMYWYQQKSSQAPKLLFHYYDKDFNNEADTPDNFQSRRPNTSFCFLDIRSPGLGDTAMYLCATSRDFGEQYFGPGTRLTVT.

CDR3 sequence: CASTTESGNTIYF. The V gene is TRBV6-2 or TRBV6-3, the J gene TRBJ1-3. Germline V gene lookup returns CDR1 MNHEY and CDR2 SVGEGT. The CDR3 consists of 13 residues.

The CDR3 loop reads CASSERDSYNEQFF. The chain joins TRBV12-3 or TRBV12-4 to TRBJ2-1. The CDR3 consists of 14 residues.

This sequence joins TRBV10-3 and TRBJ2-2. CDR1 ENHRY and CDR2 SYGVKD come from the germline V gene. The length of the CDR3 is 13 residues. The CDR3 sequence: CAISESETGELFF.

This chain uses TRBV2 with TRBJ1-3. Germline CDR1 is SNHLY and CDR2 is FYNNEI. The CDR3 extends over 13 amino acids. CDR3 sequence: CASYSPSGNTIYF.

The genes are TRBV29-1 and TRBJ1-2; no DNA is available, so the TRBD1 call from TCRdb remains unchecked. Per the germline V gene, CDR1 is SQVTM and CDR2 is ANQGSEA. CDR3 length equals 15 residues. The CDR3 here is CSVDRGPTLTISYTF. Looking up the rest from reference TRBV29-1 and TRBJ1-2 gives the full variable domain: SAVISQKPSRDICQRGTSLTIQCQVDSQVTMMFWYRQQPGQSLTLIATANQGSEATYESGFVIDKFPISRPNLTFSTLTVSNMSPEDSSIYLCSVDRGPTLTISYTFGSGTRLTVV.

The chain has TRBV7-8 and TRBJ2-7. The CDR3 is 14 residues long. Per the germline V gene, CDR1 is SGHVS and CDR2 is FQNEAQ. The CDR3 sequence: CASSFTGGDYEQYF.

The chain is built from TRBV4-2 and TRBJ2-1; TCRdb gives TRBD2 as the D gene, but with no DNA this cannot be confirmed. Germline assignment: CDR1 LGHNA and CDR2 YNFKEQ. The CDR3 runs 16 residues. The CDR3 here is CASSQEGAGLANEQFF.

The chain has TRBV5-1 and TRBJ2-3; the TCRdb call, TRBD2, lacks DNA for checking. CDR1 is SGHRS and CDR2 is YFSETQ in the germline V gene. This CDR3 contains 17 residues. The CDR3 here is CASSPRTSGRYTDTQYF.

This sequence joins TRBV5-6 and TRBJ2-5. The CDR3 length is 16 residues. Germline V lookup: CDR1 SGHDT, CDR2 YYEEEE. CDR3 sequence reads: CASSTYLGRDQETQYF.

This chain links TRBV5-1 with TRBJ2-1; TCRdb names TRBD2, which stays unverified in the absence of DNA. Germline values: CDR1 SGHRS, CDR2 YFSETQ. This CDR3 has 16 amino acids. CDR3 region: CASSRDGGSAYNEQFF. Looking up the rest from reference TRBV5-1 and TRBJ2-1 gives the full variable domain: KAGVTQTPRYLIKTRGQQVTLSCSPISGHRSVSWYQQTPGQGLQFLFEYFSETQRNKGNFPGRFSGRQFSNSRSEMNVSTLELGDSALYLCASSRDGGSAYNEQFFGPGTRLTVL.

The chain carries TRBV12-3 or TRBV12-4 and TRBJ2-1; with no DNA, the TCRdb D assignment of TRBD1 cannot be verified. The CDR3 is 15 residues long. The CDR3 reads CASSPRGGTDNEQFF.

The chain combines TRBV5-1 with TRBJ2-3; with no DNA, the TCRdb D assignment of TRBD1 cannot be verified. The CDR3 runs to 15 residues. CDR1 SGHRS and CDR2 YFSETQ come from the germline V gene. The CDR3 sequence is CASSPPEGYTDTQYF.

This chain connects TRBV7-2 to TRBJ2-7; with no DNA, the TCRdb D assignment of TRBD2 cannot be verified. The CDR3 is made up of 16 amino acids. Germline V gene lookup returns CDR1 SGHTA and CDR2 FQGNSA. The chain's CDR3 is CASSLDSGRVAYEQYF.

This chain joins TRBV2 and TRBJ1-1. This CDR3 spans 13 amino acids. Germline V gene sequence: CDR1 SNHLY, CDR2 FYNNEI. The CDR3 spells CATIGTANTEAFF.

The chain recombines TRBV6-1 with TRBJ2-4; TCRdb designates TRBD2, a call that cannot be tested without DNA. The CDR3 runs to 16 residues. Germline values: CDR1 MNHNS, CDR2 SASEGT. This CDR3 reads CASSSYSESPKNIQYF.

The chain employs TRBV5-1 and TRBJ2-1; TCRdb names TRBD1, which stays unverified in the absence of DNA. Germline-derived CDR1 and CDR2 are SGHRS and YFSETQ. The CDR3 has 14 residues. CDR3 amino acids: CASSLGWGENEQFF.

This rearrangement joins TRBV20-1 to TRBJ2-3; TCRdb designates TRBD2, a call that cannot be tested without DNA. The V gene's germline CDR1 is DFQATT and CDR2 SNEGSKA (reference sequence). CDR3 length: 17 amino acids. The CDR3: CSAPGLAGGPRTDTQYF.

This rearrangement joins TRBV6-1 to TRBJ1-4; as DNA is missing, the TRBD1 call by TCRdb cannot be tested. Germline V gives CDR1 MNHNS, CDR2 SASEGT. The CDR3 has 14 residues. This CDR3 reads CASSADRGGEKLFF.

The CDR3 spells CASSLRQGYGSEQFF. The rearrangement links TRBV5-6 to TRBJ2-1; TCRdb selects TRBD2, and the lack of DNA leaves this call unchecked. This CDR3 has 15 residues. CDR1 is SGHDT, CDR2 YYEEEE, per germline.

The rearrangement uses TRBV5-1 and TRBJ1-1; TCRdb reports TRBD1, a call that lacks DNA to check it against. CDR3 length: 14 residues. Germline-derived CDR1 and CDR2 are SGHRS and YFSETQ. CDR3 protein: CASSSPGMGTEAFF.

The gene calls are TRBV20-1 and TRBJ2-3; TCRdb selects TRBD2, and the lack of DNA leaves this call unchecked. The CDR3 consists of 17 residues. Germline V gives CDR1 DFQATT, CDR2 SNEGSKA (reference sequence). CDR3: CSATNRPGLAGEDTQYF.

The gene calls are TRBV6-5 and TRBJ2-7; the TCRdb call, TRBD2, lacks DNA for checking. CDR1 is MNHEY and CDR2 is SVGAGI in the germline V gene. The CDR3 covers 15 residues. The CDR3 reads CASRGSGTNSYEQYF.